This T cell receptor beta chain was sequenced for a study of cytomegalovirus exposure and HLA in healthy donors. Across the whole study: An early release of data contained 75 million to 100 million unique TCRs, which came from HLA-typed donors. Study-wide results and caveats: TCR beta V segments were, for the most part, productive about 87% or about 30% of the time in an earlier analysis. Cytomegalovirus status was reportedly diagnosed by the classifier with high specificity and sensitivity.

The PCR used 60 Vbeta and 13 Jbeta primers. Authors' data handling: Later analysis identified approximately 80 million unique TCR beta chains, about 11 million shared. Profiled with immunoSEQ multiplex PCR; TCRdb holds only in-frame clones, not every one. That table gives V, J and clone size, and the DNA gave D and trimming. The repertoire has about 200,000 clones, roughly 80% of them found once; the top ten carry 1.7%. With regard to this clone: Its antigen remains unknown.

CDR1 LNHDA and CDR2 SQIVND come from the germline V gene (reference sequence). The CDR3 loop spans 13 amino acids. V was trimmed by 7 bases and J by 4 bases, leaving 13 bases between them. The TCR was taken from a man aged 50 to 60 in good health and CMV-seronegative. Sequenced sample: PBMCs. The chain is built from TRBV19 and TRBJ1-2, with D uncertain. Here the CDR3 DNA reads TGTGCCAGTACCCCCCCGCGGGGCTATGGCTACACCTTC. This sequence encodes CASTPPRGYGYTF.